The T cell receptor (beta chain) under discussion was sequenced for a study of T-cell memory formation after mild COVID-19. Study-level results: Clones contracting over day 15 to 85 were CD4/CD8 balanced, with later expanders leaning CD4+.

MiXCR, run by TCRdb on the 5' RACE reads, gives a single entry per CDR3 protein. The data show about 300,000 distinct CDR3 sequences, with roughly a fifth seen just once and roughly 21% held by the top ten. V lost 10 bases and J lost 2, with 17 bases in between. CDR1 and CDR2 from the germline V gene are ENHRY and SYGVKD. The CDR3 has 14 residues. There are a few counts of this clonotype. The target antigen is unknown. The receptor was derived from a man younger than 35 who had mild COVID-19 (a few samples of this study predate the infection). Cell type and time point are not known. This rearrangement joins TRBV10-3 to TRBJ1-2; D not certain. The sequencing sample was made of PBMCs or a T cell subset sorted from them (not recorded which). CDR3 sequence (DNA): TGTGCCACCCGTCGACCGTTCGGGAACTATGGCTACACCTTC. Translation gives CATRRPFGNYGYTF.